Below, 8 T cell receptor beta chains from the same sample are listed, as sequenced in a study of T cells after yellow fever vaccination. TCRdb independently ran MiXCR on the 5' RACE reads; one entry per CDR3 protein. Of roughly 160,000 distinct CDR3 sequences in the sample, about 7% were seen once. The source was CD4+ T cells sorted from PBMCs, collected about 5 days after the first yellow fever vaccination. The receptors originated from a man between 18 and 35 years old who received the YFV17D yellow fever vaccine.

This clonotype was counted ten times or more. This sequence joins TRBV5-1 and TRBJ1-1; 8 nucleotides align to TRBD1. The CDR3 extends over 16 amino acids. Germline V lookup: CDR1 SGHRS, CDR2 YFSETQ. Trimming at V came to 2 bases and at J to 4 bases, leaving 10 bases not matched to a gene. CDR3 nucleotide sequence: TGCGCCAGCAGCTTAGGGCAGGGGGCGAGAGGCACTGAAGCTTTCTTT. It translates to CASSLGQGARGTEAFF.

This clonotype was picked up many times. The CDR3 DNA is TGTGCCACCAGTGATTTGCCAGGACAGGTACATTTT. This gives the protein CATSDLPGQVHF. The rearrangement links TRBV24-1 to TRBJ1-5, with 7 bases lining up with TRBD1. V lost 0 bases and J lost 16; bases outside the gene matches: 5. The CDR3 has 12 amino acids. Germline V CDR1 and CDR2: KGHDR, SFDVKD.

Ten or more counts support this clonotype. The gene calls are TRBV6-2 or TRBV6-3 and TRBJ1-1; D remains unclear. Looked up from germline, CDR1 is MNHEY and CDR2 is SVGEGT. With 4 bases removed from V and 1 base from J, the gap between germline ends came to 7 bases. This CDR3 comprises 13 residues. CDR3 coding DNA: TGTGCCAGCAGTTCAAGGGAGAACACTGAAGCTTTCTTT. Its protein is CASSSRENTEAFF.

This clonotype was picked up many times. The gene calls are TRBV10-3 and TRBJ2-3; 8 bases line up with TRBD2. Germline V lookup: CDR1 ENHRY, CDR2 SYGVKD. This CDR3 region has 15 residues. The V gene end was trimmed by 0 bases and the J gene end by 4 bases; junction bases not matched to a gene: 3. The CDR3 sequence: CAISESIGGADTQYF. The CDR3 nucleotides read TGTGCCATCAGTGAGTCGATCGGGGGGGCAGATACGCAGTATTTT.

This clonotype appeared a few times. The chain couples TRBV3-1 to TRBJ1-2; D perhaps matches TRBD1 (5 bases). Germline lookup yields CDR1 LGHDT and CDR2 YNNKEL (reference sequence). The CDR3 runs to 14 residues. V lost 0 bases and J lost 4, with 9 bases in between. CDR3 sequence: CASSQDLGGYGYTF. CDR3 coding DNA: TGTGCCAGCAGCCAAGATCTTGGGGGCTATGGCTACACCTTC.

The chain carries TRBV5-1 and TRBJ2-3, with unresolved D. Trimming removed 1 base at V and 0 bases at J, with 6 bases between. CDR3 length: 14 residues. Looked up from germline, CDR1 is SGHRS and CDR2 is YFSETQ. The CDR3, as DNA: TGCGCCAGCAGCTTGAAAGGGAGCACAGATACGCAGTATTTT. It yields the protein CASSLKGSTDTQYF. Based on the CDR3 plus reference TRBV5-1 and TRBJ2-3, the full variable domain is KAGVTQTPRYLIKTRGQQVTLSCSPISGHRSVSWYQQTPGQGLQFLFEYFSETQRNKGNFPGRFSGRQFSNSRSEMNVSTLELGDSALYLCASSLKGSTDTQYFGPGTRLTVL.

V usage is TRBV10-3 and J usage is TRBJ1-1, with D possibly TRBD1 on 5 matching bases. Germline loops: CDR1 ENHRY, CDR2 SYGVKD. The CDR3 contains 12 residues. Trimming removed 6 bases at V and 3 bases at J, with 8 bases between. The CDR3 here is CAIRGTDTEAFF. CDR3 in DNA: TGTGCCATCAGAGGGACTGACACTGAAGCTTTCTTT.

This clonotype was seen many times. The rearrangement uses TRBV7-2 and TRBJ2-1; D gene ambiguous. The germline V gene encodes CDR1 SGHTA and CDR2 FQGNSA. The V end lost 3 bases, the J end lost 6 bases, and 3 bases lay between the germline ends. This CDR3 contains 11 residues. This chain's CDR3 is CASSFFNEQFF. DNA of the CDR3: TGTGCCAGCAGCTTTTTCAATGAGCAGTTCTTC.